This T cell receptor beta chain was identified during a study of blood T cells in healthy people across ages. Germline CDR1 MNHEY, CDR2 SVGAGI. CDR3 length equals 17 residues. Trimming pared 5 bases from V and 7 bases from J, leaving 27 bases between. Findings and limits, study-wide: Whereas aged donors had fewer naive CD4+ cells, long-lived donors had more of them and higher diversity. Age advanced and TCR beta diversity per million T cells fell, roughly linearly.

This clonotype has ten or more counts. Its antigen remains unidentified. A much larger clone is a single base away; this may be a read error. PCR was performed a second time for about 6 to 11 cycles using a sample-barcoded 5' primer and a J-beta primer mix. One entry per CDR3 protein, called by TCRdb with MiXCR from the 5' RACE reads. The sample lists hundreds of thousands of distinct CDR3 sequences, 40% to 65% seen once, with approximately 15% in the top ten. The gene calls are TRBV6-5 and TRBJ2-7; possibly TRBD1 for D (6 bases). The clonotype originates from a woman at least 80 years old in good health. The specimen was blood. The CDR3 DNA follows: TGTGCCAGCAGTCAACAGGGACCAAGAGTCGGGTCACATGAGCAGTACTTC. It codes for CASSQQGPRVGSHEQYF.